The following is a TCR beta chain sequence with its context. Per the original methods: Counts of nucleated cells, estimated from reference gene primer amplification, were obtained. Here immunoSEQ multiplex PCR was the method, and the copy in TCRdb shows in-frame clones only, minus some. V and J calls and clone size are copied from that table; D and trimming were computed from the DNA. Of about 150,000 clones detected, about four fifths appear once; the ten largest clones hold about 29%. This sample was included in a study of blood T cell repertoires in COVID-19. Study context: COVID-19 samples from acute and convalescent phases originated in the United States, Italy and Spain. PBMCs, B-cell-depleted T cells, or T cells provided the cDNA or gDNA that made up the material.

The CDR3 sequence is 14 residues long. Germline CDR1 MNHEY, CDR2 SVGAGI. J gave up 1 base and V 2 bases, and 0 bases lay outside the gene matches. J is TRBJ1-1 and V is TRBV6-5, with 8 positions matching TRBD1. The TCR was taken from an older woman with acute or convalescent COVID-19. The sample taken for sequencing was peripheral blood. In DNA, the CDR3 is TGTGCCAGCAGTTACGGACAGGGGAACACTGAAGCTTTCTTT. It translates to CASSYGQGNTEAFF.